The text below deals with one T cell receptor (beta chain). Its target is not known. Coverage ceases 3 residues before the CDR3 finishes, and the germline J gene fills in the end. This record comes from a study of Tregs in tolerant kidney transplant recipients. Findings and limits, study-wide: Donor-specific Treg expansion exceeded global Treg expansion in tolerant patients, suggesting antigen drive.

Recipients received nonmyeloablative bone marrow transplants from related graft donors, with transient mixed chimerism. Unstimulated Tregs (CD4+CD25+CD127-) and CD4+CD25- non-Tregs were sorted from PBMCs. The V end lost 0 bases, the J end lost 4 bases, and 7 bases lay between the germline ends. The CDR3 has 13 residues. Assay used: immunoSEQ multiplex PCR; TCRdb lists only in-frame clones, some missing. The table for this sample gives about 23,000 clones. The genes are TRBV23-1 and TRBJ2-7, with D uncertain. TRBV23-1 is noted as an ORF with a role that remains uncertain. This receptor was obtained from a human patient who received a combined kidney and bone marrow transplant. Some T cells may arise from the graft donor. Material: CD4+ T cells from blood (PBMCs), obtained 6 months after the transplant. The CDR3 here is CASSQSAQYEQYF. CDR3 DNA (partial): TGCGCCAGCAGTCAATCGGCCCAATACGAG.